Listed below are T cell receptor beta chains from one sample, sequenced in a study of shared clonotypes between healthy human individuals. TCRdb's table, derived via immunoSEQ multiplex PCR, lists solely in-frame clones and lacks some. The sample lists fewer than 1.8 million clones, around 98.5% occurring once. Sequencing input: naive CD4+ T cells sorted from blood. These receptors came from a man aged 25 to 45 in good health. The CDR3 runs from the conserved cysteine through the conserved F or W. A D gene is named only where the DNA matches it firmly. Not every row has a clone size; where given, it reads once, few, many or a size class.

j_call | v_call | d_call | cdr3_length | clone_size | cdr3_nt | cdr3_aa
TRBJ1-1 | TRBV19 | NA | 13 | NA | TGTGCCATAAGCCGGGACACGAACACTGAAGCTTTCTTT | CAISRDTNTEAFF
TRBJ2-7 | TRBV7-9 | NA | 13 | NA | TGTGCCAGCAGCTTATTGGGGGGCCGCGAGCAGTACTTC | CASSLLGGREQYF
TRBJ2-7 | TRBV11-3 | NA | 15 | NA | TGTGCCAGCAGCTTAAATAGCTGGGAGACCTACGAGCAGTACTTC | CASSLNSWETYEQYF
TRBJ2-5 | TRBV6-5 | NA | 11 | NA | TGTGCCAGCAGCGGGTCCGCCGTCCAGTACTTC | CASSGSAVQYF
TRBJ2-2 | TRBV14 | TRBD2 | 16 | NA | TGTGCCAGCAGCTCCTTGGCGGGAGCGAGGACCGGGGAGCTGTTTTTT | CASSSLAGARTGELFF
TRBJ2-3 | TRBV11-2 | TRBD2 | 19 | NA | TGTGCCAGCAGCTTAAGGAGGGCTAGCGGGAGCTATGGCACAGATACGCAGTATTTT | CASSLRRASGSYGTDTQYF
TRBJ2-7 | TRBV13 | TRBD2 | 19 | NA | TGTGCCAGCAGCTTAGGGACGGGACTAGCGGGAGGCCTCTCCTACGAGCAGTACTTC | CASSLGTGLAGGLSYEQYF
TRBJ2-5 | TRBV28 | NA | 13 | NA | TGTGCCAGCAGTTTGGGCAGGCAAGAGACCCAGTACTTC | CASSLGRQETQYF
TRBJ2-1 | TRBV5-1 | NA | 15 | NA | TGCGCCAGCAGTTCGCCCGGGGCTGCCTACAATGAGCAGTTCTTC | CASSSPGAAYNEQFF
TRBJ1-2 | TRBV10-3 | TRBD1 | 15 | NA | TGTGCCATCAGTGAGATAGGACAGGGAGGTGGTGGCTACACCTTC | CAISEIGQGGGGYTF
TRBJ2-7 | TRBV11-1 | NA | 13 | NA | TGTGCCAGCAGCTTAGAGACCCGGCGGGAGCAGTACTTC | CASSLETRREQYF
TRBJ2-7 | TRBV7-9 | NA | 19 | NA | TGTGCCAGCAGCTCTCGGGGGTCGGACTCCAGGGGCGGACCCTACGAGCAGTACTTC | CASSSRGSDSRGGPYEQYF
TRBJ1-2 | TRBV29-1 | NA | 13 | NA | TGCAGCGTTGTCCGGGACGCTAACTATGGCTACACCTTC | CSVVRDANYGYTF
TRBJ1-5 | TRBV28 | NA | 11 | NA | TGTGCCAGCGGGACCAATCAGCCCCAGCATTTT | CASGTNQPQHF
TRBJ1-1 | TRBV29-1 | NA | 12 | once | TGCAGCGTTGGGCGAATGAACACTGAAGCTTTCTTT | CSVGRMNTEAFF
TRBJ2-1 | TRBV7-6 | TRBD2 | 16 | NA | TGTGCCAGCAGCAAACTCCGGACTAGCGCTTACAATGAGCAGTTCTTC | CASSKLRTSAYNEQFF
TRBJ2-2 | TRBV5-4 | NA | 15 | NA | TGTGCCAGCAGCTTCACAGGGGACTTCACCGGGGAGCTGTTTTTT | CASSFTGDFTGELFF
TRBJ2-5 | TRBV5-1 | NA | 14 | NA | TGCGCCAGCAGCTACGGACAAGGAGGAGAGACCCAGTACTTC | CASSYGQGGETQYF
TRBJ2-7 | TRBV5-6 | NA | 14 | NA | TGTGCCAGCAGCTTGGTCCCCACCTCTTACGAGCAGTACTTC | CASSLVPTSYEQYF
TRBJ1-3 | TRBV5-1 | NA | 14 | NA | TGCGCCAGCAGCCAGGAATTTTCTGGAAACACCATATATTTT | CASSQEFSGNTIYF
TRBJ1-2 | TRBV10-1 | NA | 12 | NA | TGCGCCAGCACTGGGGACATAGGTGACTACACCTTC | CASTGDIGDYTF
TRBJ2-5 | TRBV20-1 | NA | 9 | NA | TGCTACCTAGGGGAGACCCAGTACTTC | CYLGETQYF
TRBJ2-3 | TRBV7-9 | NA | 15 | NA | TGTGCCAGCAGCTCGGGCCCAGTCGGCACAGATACGCAGTATTTT | CASSSGPVGTDTQYF
TRBJ2-1 | TRBV4-2 | NA | 14 | NA | TGTGCCAGCAGCCAAGCGTATCCGGCGTATGAGCAGTTCTTC | CASSQAYPAYEQFF
TRBJ2-7 | TRBV15 | NA | 17 | NA | TGTGCCACCAGCAGAGCGGTGGGTTTAGTGGGTACCTACGAGCAGTACTTC | CATSRAVGLVGTYEQYF
TRBJ2-1 | TRBV9 | TRBD1 | 17 | once | TGTGCCAGCAGCGTCCACACCGGGACAGGGGTTCAAAATGAGCAGTTCTTC | CASSVHTGTGVQNEQFF
TRBJ2-5 | TRBV5-1 | NA | 15 | NA | TGCGCCAGCAGCCGGTTGGAGGCCCGTGTGGAGACCCAGTACTTC | CASSRLEARVETQYF
TRBJ2-1 | TRBV18 | TRBD2 | 14 | NA | TGTGCCAGCTCACTACACGCGGGAGGGAATGAGCAGTTCTTC | CASSLHAGGNEQFF
TRBJ1-5 | TRBV6-1 | NA | 15 | NA | TGTGCCAGCAGTGAAGCGGGACACCATGGGCAGCCCCAGCATTTT | CASSEAGHHGQPQHF
TRBJ2-3 | TRBV29-1 | NA | 13 | once | TGCAGCGTTGAGCCATACAGCACAGATACGCAGTATTTT | CSVEPYSTDTQYF
TRBJ1-3 | TRBV29-1 | TRBD1 | 12 | NA | TGCAGCGTCCAACAGGGGGGAAACACCATATATTTT | CSVQQGGNTIYF
TRBJ1-3 | TRBV18 | NA | 16 | NA | TGTGCCAGCTCACCTACCGGGACTCACTCTGGAAACACCATATATTTT | CASSPTGTHSGNTIYF
TRBJ1-4 | TRBV2 | NA | 16 | NA | TGTGCCAGCAGTGTGGACGGAGCCAGGGCTAATGAAAAACTGTTTTTT | CASSVDGARANEKLFF
TRBJ2-7 | TRBV6-5 | TRBD1 | 14 | NA | TGTGCCAGCAGTTGGGACAGGAAGCAGGGCGAGCAGTACTTC | CASSWDRKQGEQYF
TRBJ2-1 | TRBV25-1 | NA | 16 | NA | TGTGCCAGCAGTGAGTATGCGGGAGCTACAGGGAATGAGCAGTTCTTC | CASSEYAGATGNEQFF
TRBJ2-1 | TRBV9 | TRBD1 | 15 | NA | TGTGCCAGCAGCGTAGGGACAGGATCCTACAATGAGCAGTTCTTC | CASSVGTGSYNEQFF
TRBJ2-7 | TRBV28 | TRBD2 | 16 | NA | TGTGCCAGCAGTTTAGGGGGACTAGCGGGAGCCAGCGAGCAGTACTTC | CASSLGGLAGASEQYF
TRBJ2-7 | TRBV6-4 | TRBD1 | 15 | NA | TGTGCCAGCAGTGGCAGGACAGGGGGCCCCTACGAGCAGTACTTC | CASSGRTGGPYEQYF
TRBJ2-7 | TRBV10-1 | NA | 14 | NA | TGCGCCAGCAGTGCCGCCACGCCCGGGCGTGTGCAGTACTTC | CASSAATPGRVQYF
TRBJ2-7 | TRBV10-1 | TRBD1 | 15 | NA | TGCGCCAGCAGTGAGTCCGGGACAGGGTTCGACGAGCAGTACTTC | CASSESGTGFDEQYF
TRBJ1-4 | TRBV6-5 | TRBD1 | 15 | NA | TGTGCCAGCAGTAGAAAACAGGGGGCGGGAGAAAAACTGTTTTTT | CASSRKQGAGEKLFF
TRBJ1-2 | TRBV7-3 | NA | 14 | NA | TGTGCCAGCACCTACCTGGACCGTAAAGGGGGCTACACCTTC | CASTYLDRKGGYTF
TRBJ2-7 | TRBV6-6 | NA | 14 | NA | TGTGCCAGCAGTTACTCGGGACGTGACTACGAGCAGTACTTC | CASSYSGRDYEQYF
TRBJ2-7 | TRBV7-9 | TRBD1 | 15 | NA | TGTGCCAGCACCCTTACGGGACAGGGGGCACACGAGCAGTACTTC | CASTLTGQGAHEQYF
TRBJ2-7 | TRBV25-1 | TRBD1 | 15 | NA | TGTGCCAGCAGTGGCGCCGGGACAGCAGCTTACGAGCAGTACTTC | CASSGAGTAAYEQYF
TRBJ1-2 | TRBV7-3 | NA | 13 | once | TGTGCCAGCAGCTTCGGGGCTGGCTATGGCTACACCTTC | CASSFGAGYGYTF
TRBJ2-7 | TRBV7-2 | TRBD2 | 19 | NA | TGTGCCAGCAGCCCGACCGGGACTAGCGGGATTAGGGCCAAATACGAGCAGTACTTC | CASSPTGTSGIRAKYEQYF
TRBJ2-1 | TRBV5-1 | TRBD2 | 15 | NA | TGCGCCAGCAGCTTGGGCATACTAGCGCACAATGAGCAGTTCTTC | CASSLGILAHNEQFF
TRBJ2-3 | TRBV9 | TRBD2 | 17 | NA | TGTGCCAGCAGCGTAATAATAGCGGGATCTAGCACAGATACGCAGTATTTT | CASSVIIAGSSTDTQYF
TRBJ2-5 | TRBV7-9 | NA | 11 | NA | TGTGCCAGCAGCTTAGGAGGGCCCCAGTACTTC | CASSLGGPQYF
TRBJ2-1 | TRBV5-1 | NA | 15 | NA | TGCGCCAGCTCTCGGACTGGGAGCTCCTACAATGAGCAGTTCTTC | CASSRTGSSYNEQFF
TRBJ1-3 | TRBV7-2 | NA | 15 | NA | TGTGCCAGCAGCTTAATGCTAAACTCTGGAAACACCATATATTTT | CASSLMLNSGNTIYF
TRBJ2-7 | TRBV5-1 | TRBD2 | 15 | once | TGCGCCAGCAGCCCCCTGACTAGCGGGTCCTACGAGCAGTACTTC | CASSPLTSGSYEQYF
TRBJ2-1 | TRBV4-3 | NA | 17 | NA | TGCGCCAGCAGCCATGACCGGGACCGATACTCCTACAATGAGCAGTTCTTC | CASSHDRDRYSYNEQFF
TRBJ1-5 | TRBV28 | NA | 14 | NA | TGTGCCAGCAGTGCGGGTGGCAGCAATCAGCCCCAGCATTTT | CASSAGGSNQPQHF